This T cell receptor beta chain is from a study of technical replicates of blood from several donors. Profiling relied on immunoSEQ multiplex PCR, and the TCRdb table lists in-frame clones only, not all of them. This sample has 65,000 to 80,000 clones, with 85% to 95% found just once. This clone showed up just once. The V segment lost 6 bases and the J segment 4 bases; nucleotides outside the gene matches: 5. Germline CDR1 reads SQVTM; CDR2 reads ANQGSEA. This CDR3 is built from 12 residues. The J gene is TRBJ1-2, the V gene TRBV29-1; 7 nucleotides agree with TRBD1. This TCR came from a human donor in good health. Source material: T cells isolated from PBMCs. The CDR3 region has the DNA TGCAGCGTCACTTCAGGGGGCTATGGCTACACCTTC. Translating it yields CSVTSGGYGYTF.